The 30 T cell receptor beta chains below were found in one sample sequenced in a study of cytomegalovirus exposure and HLA in healthy donors. Profiling relied on immunoSEQ multiplex PCR, and the TCRdb table lists in-frame clones only, not all of them. The sample yields approximately 190,000 clones, more than 65% seen once. Sequenced material: PBMCs. These TCRs come from a woman aged 25 to 39 in good health and CMV-seropositive.

J is TRBJ2-1 and V is TRBV4-1; weak D call: TRBD1 (6 bases). V dropped 3 bases and J dropped 5 bases, with 11 bases sitting between them. The CDR3 length is 14 residues. CDR1 is MGHRA, CDR2 YSYEKL, per germline. This CDR3 is CASSHRQDDNEQFF. CDR3 DNA: TGCGCCAGCAGCCACAGACAGGATGACAATGAGCAGTTCTTC.

This clone was counted once. The rearrangement uses TRBV10-3 and TRBJ2-7; TRBD2 matches at 14 bases. Per germline, CDR1 ENHRY and CDR2 SYGVKD. V lost 9 bases, J lost 5 bases, and 9 bases stayed unmatched. CDR3 length equals 15 residues. The CDR3 spells CAMTARGLAGDEQYF. As DNA, the CDR3 is TGTGCCATGACCGCCCGGGGACTAGCGGGAGACGAGCAGTACTTC.

The chain recombines TRBV5-4 with TRBJ1-1; 7 nucleotides agree with TRBD1. V was pared by 3 bases and J by 0 bases, with 5 bases of the junction left unmatched. The germline gives CDR1 SGHNT, CDR2 YYREEE (reference sequence). CDR3 length: 15 residues. The CDR3 region is CASSSPGQMNTEAFF. The CDR3 bases are TGTGCCAGCAGCTCACCGGGACAGATGAACACTGAAGCTTTCTTT.

The gene calls are TRBV30 and TRBJ2-3; a weak D match, TRBD2 (5 bases). V lost 0 bases to trimming and J lost 2 bases, with 9 bases between them. Germline-derived CDR1 and CDR2 are GTSNPN and SVGIG (reference sequence). The CDR3 length is 14 residues. The CDR3 reads CAWSVGLNTDTQYF. Written as DNA, the CDR3 is TGTGCCTGGAGTGTAGGACTGAACACAGATACGCAGTATTTT.

The chain combines TRBV11-2 with TRBJ2-5, with D uncertain. CDR1 and CDR2 (germline): SGHAT, FQNNGV. The CDR3 extends over 13 amino acids. The V gene lost 2 bases and the J gene lost 5 bases, with 9 bases spanning the gap. For the CDR3, the DNA is TGTGCCAGCAGCTTATGGCTAGTCGAGACCCAGTACTTC. It translates to CASSLWLVETQYF.

The CDR3 nucleotides are TGTGCCAGCAGTGCGGAGAGCAGCTTGAACACTGAAGCTTTCTTT. Translation: CASSAESSLNTEAFF. This sequence joins TRBV2 and TRBJ1-1; D gene unclear. In germline, CDR1 is SNHLY, CDR2 FYNNEI. The ends were cut back, 4 bases at V and 0 bases at J, with 12 bases in the middle. This CDR3 has 15 amino acids.

V usage is TRBV7-6 and J usage is TRBJ2-7; D might be TRBD1 (6 bases). Germline CDR1 reads SGHVS; CDR2 reads FNYEAQ. There are 13 residues in the CDR3. The V and J ends lost 2 bases and 6 bases respectively, with 11 bases between them. The CDR3 DNA follows: TGTGCCAGCAGCTTATACCTACAGGGCGAGCAGTACTTC. It is translated as CASSLYLQGEQYF.

The chain's CDR3 is CASSRDRVNQPQHF. For the CDR3, the DNA is TGTGCCAGCAGTCGGGACAGGGTCAATCAGCCCCAGCATTTT. V and J are TRBV28 and TRBJ1-5, with 9 bases lining up with TRBD1. Germline trimming cut 5 bases from V and 3 bases from J; bases unmatched to any gene: 2. CDR1 is MDHEN, CDR2 SYDVKM, per germline. The CDR3 covers 14 residues. Full variable domain (rest looked up from reference TRBV28 and TRBJ1-5): DVKVTQSSRYLVKRTGEKVFLECVQDMDHENMFWYRQDPGLGLRLIYFSYDVKMKEKGDIPEGYSVSREKKERFSLILESASTNQTSMYLCASSRDRVNQPQHFGDGTRLSIL.

This chain uses TRBV4-1 with TRBJ2-7; 9 bases map to TRBD2. Germline CDR1 MGHRA, CDR2 YSYEKL. CDR3 length equals 16 residues. The ends lost 2 bases at V and 0 bases at J; junction bases unmatched: 5. The CDR3 sequence is CASSQLTGLASYEQYF. CDR3 sequence (DNA): TGCGCCAGCAGCCAACTGACGGGACTAGCCTCCTACGAGCAGTACTTC.

The chain couples TRBV18 to TRBJ2-7; 7 bases map to TRBD1. The J segment lost 4 bases and the V segment lost 6 bases, leaving 9 bases of the junction unmatched. The CDR3 has 14 amino acids. Germline V gives CDR1 KGHSH, CDR2 LQKENI. The CDR3 spells CASSPDRITYEQYF. CDR3 sequence (DNA): TGTGCCAGCTCGCCGGACAGGATTACATACGAGCAGTACTTC.

The rearrangement links TRBV5-6 to TRBJ2-2; 9 bases are shared with TRBD2. V shed 4 bases, J shed 7 bases, and the junction held 11 bases outside the gene matches. CDR3 size: 16 residues. CDR1 is SGHDT, CDR2 YYEEEE, per germline. The DNA for the CDR3 is TGTGCCAGCAGCCCCGTGGCGGGAGGGCCGTTCGGGGAGCTGTTTTTT. Residues: CASSPVAGGPFGELFF.

This sequence joins TRBV18 and TRBJ2-1; 8 bases line up with TRBD1. The CDR3 has 15 residues. Losses at the gene ends were 6 bases for V and 8 bases for J; bases not matched to a gene: 12. CDR1 and CDR2 (germline): KGHSH, LQKENI. The CDR3 spells CASSFPEQGDYEQFF. The CDR3 DNA is TGTGCCAGCTCCTTCCCGGAACAGGGGGACTATGAGCAGTTCTTC.

V and J are TRBV25-1 and TRBJ1-1; no clear D. In germline, CDR1 is MGHDK, CDR2 SYGVNS. This CDR3 spans 16 amino acids. V lost 8 bases to trimming and J lost 6 bases, with 25 bases between them. This chain's CDR3 is CASFGLGNFSLSEAFF. The CDR3 DNA follows: TGTGCCAGCTTTGGGCTCGGGAATTTCTCTCTCTCTGAAGCTTTCTTT.

Comment on this clone: An end of the junction differs from the germline gene, which may be a read error. The V call is TRBV6-5, the J call TRBJ1-2, with 7 bases that match TRBD1. This CDR3 has 14 amino acids. CDR1 is MNHEY and CDR2 is SVGAGI in the germline V gene. This CDR3 is CASGYRGSGYGYTF. CDR3 nucleotide sequence: TGTGCCAGCGGTTACAGGGGTTCGGGCTATGGCTACACCTTC.

This rearrangement joins TRBV18 to TRBJ2-1; unclear D gene. The CDR3 consists of 13 residues. The germline gives CDR1 KGHSH, CDR2 LQKENI. Trimming pared 2 bases from V and 4 bases from J, leaving 6 bases between. The CDR3 region has the DNA TGTGCCAGCTCACCAATGAGGTACAATGAGCAGTTCTTC. It yields the protein CASSPMRYNEQFF.

V gene TRBV28 combines with J gene TRBJ2-1, with 7 bases fitting TRBD2. This CDR3 has 16 amino acids. J gave up 7 bases and V 2 bases, and 11 bases lay outside the gene matches. Per germline, CDR1 MDHEN and CDR2 SYDVKM. This chain's CDR3 is CASSLGFSGNPNEQFF. The CDR3 DNA reads as TGTGCCAGCAGTTTAGGTTTCAGCGGGAACCCAAATGAGCAGTTCTTC. Full variable domain (outside the CDR3, taken from reference TRBV28 and TRBJ2-1): DVKVTQSSRYLVKRTGEKVFLECVQDMDHENMFWYRQDPGLGLRLIYFSYDVKMKEKGDIPEGYSVSREKKERFSLILESASTNQTSMYLCASSLGFSGNPNEQFFGPGTRLTVL.

This clone was seen once. Here the CDR3 DNA reads TGTGCCTGGAGTATCCAATTAGGGGGTGAGAACACTGAAGCTTTCTTT. It codes for CAWSIQLGGENTEAFF. The chain carries TRBV30 and TRBJ1-1, with D perhaps TRBD1 (6 bases). Germline V gene sequence: CDR1 GTSNPN, CDR2 SVGIG (reference sequence). The CDR3 runs to 16 residues. V was clipped by 2 bases and J by 1 base, with 17 bases between them.

CDR3 DNA sequence: TGTGCCAGCAGCCCGTCTCTCGGGTCTAGCACAGATACGCAGTATTTT. Translated, it gives CASSPSLGSSTDTQYF. The rearrangement joins TRBV7-2 to TRBJ2-3, with D unresolved. Trimming took 5 bases from V and 0 from J, leaving 15 bases between them. CDR3 size: 16 residues. Germline V gene sequence: CDR1 SGHTA, CDR2 FQGNSA.

This chain uses TRBV5-1 with TRBJ1-5, with TRBD1 matching 9 bases. The CDR3 has 16 amino acids. Losses at the gene ends were 1 base for V and 4 bases for J; bases not matched to a gene: 6. Germline CDR1 reads SGHRS; CDR2 reads YFSETQ. DNA for the CDR3: TGCGCCAGCAGCTTGACAGGGGGCAAGGGAAATCAGCCCCAGCATTTT. Its translation is CASSLTGGKGNQPQHF.

The chain uses TRBV10-3 and TRBJ1-5; 11 positions match TRBD1. The CDR3 is made up of 16 amino acids. From germline, CDR1 is ENHRY and CDR2 SYGVKD. V gave up 0 bases and J gave up 7 bases; unmatched junction bases: 5. The CDR3 coding sequence is TGTGCCATCAGTGAGTCGAAGGGGACAGGGGGACAGCCCCAGCATTTT. It specifies CAISESKGTGGQPQHF.

The chain is built from TRBV29-1 and TRBJ1-1; 8 bases match TRBD1. This CDR3 is built from 15 residues. The V gene's germline CDR1 is SQVTM and CDR2 ANQGSEA. V dropped 5 bases and J dropped 4; count of bases not matched to a gene: 12. The CDR3 spells CSVSLLMQGATEAFF. CDR3 DNA sequence: TGCAGCGTTTCGCTCTTAATGCAGGGGGCCACTGAAGCTTTCTTT.

The J gene is TRBJ1-2, the V gene TRBV9; the match to TRBD1 covers 7 bases. Germline V gene lookup returns CDR1 SGDLS and CDR2 YYNGEE. The CDR3 totals 14 residues. After removal of 4 bases from V and 8 bases from J, the junction contained 11 bases not matched to a gene. The CDR3 sequence: CASSNKQGMGGYTF. The CDR3 coding sequence is TGTGCCAGCAGCAACAAACAGGGGATGGGGGGCTACACCTTC.

J is TRBJ2-3 and V is TRBV30; the match to TRBD2 covers 7 bases. Germline V CDR1 and CDR2: GTSNPN, SVGIG (reference sequence). Germline trimming cut 3 bases from V and 4 bases from J; bases unmatched to any gene: 10. The CDR3 length is 15 residues. The CDR3 nucleotides are TGTGCCTGGAGCCCCGGGACTACCCTCCCAGATACGCAGTATTTT. Protein: CAWSPGTTLPDTQYF.

The chain has TRBV29-1 and TRBJ2-1; a possible D gene is TRBD1 (6 bases). CDR1 is SQVTM and CDR2 is ANQGSEA in the germline V gene. V was shortened by 6 bases and J by 0 bases, with 9 bases between the two germline ends. The CDR3 is 13 residues long. This chain's CDR3 is CSVDRSSYNEQFF. In nucleotides, the CDR3 is TGCAGCGTCGACAGGAGCTCCTACAATGAGCAGTTCTTC.

This chain links TRBV5-1 with TRBJ2-7; possibly TRBD2 for D (6 bases). Germline CDR1 is SGHRS and CDR2 is YFSETQ. The germline V and J ends were trimmed by 1 base and 2 bases, with 19 bases remaining between them. There are 17 residues in the CDR3. The CDR3 is CASSLSVTGLVAYEQYF. DNA of the CDR3: TGCGCCAGCAGCTTGTCGGTCACGGGACTCGTCGCCTACGAGCAGTACTTC. The whole variable domain, filled in from reference TRBV5-1 and TRBJ2-7, reads KAGVTQTPRYLIKTRGQQVTLSCSPISGHRSVSWYQQTPGQGLQFLFEYFSETQRNKGNFPGRFSGRQFSNSRSEMNVSTLELGDSALYLCASSLSVTGLVAYEQYFGPGTRLTVT.

This clone appeared a single time. The CDR3 bases are TGTGCCACCAGCGGGACAGGTAGCAATCAGCCCCAGCATTTT. Its protein product is CATSGTGSNQPQHF. V and J are TRBV15 and TRBJ1-5; 8 nucleotides align to TRBD1. V lost 5 bases to trimming and J lost 0 bases; unmatched junction nucleotides: 0. CDR1 is LNHNV, CDR2 YYDKDF, per germline (reference sequence). This CDR3 has 14 residues.

V is TRBV11-2 and J is TRBJ2-3; D might be TRBD2 (7 bases). The CDR3 sequence is 13 residues long. Trimming took 7 bases from V and 6 from J, leaving 14 bases between them. Germline loops: CDR1 SGHAT, CDR2 FQNNGV. The CDR3, as DNA: TGTGCCAGCAATGCGGGGGCGCTGGATACGCAGTATTTT. This encodes CASNAGALDTQYF. Drawing the rest from reference TRBV11-2 and TRBJ2-3, the complete variable domain is EAGVAQSPRYKIIEKRQSVAFWCNPISGHATLYWYQQILGQGPKLLIQFQNNGVVDDSQLPKDRFSAERLKGVDSTLKIQPAKLEDSAVYLCASNAGALDTQYFGPGTRLTVL.

This clone was recorded once. This chain joins TRBV27 and TRBJ1-5; the D gene is possibly TRBD1 (6 bases). The germline CDR1 and CDR2 sequences are MNHEY and SMNVEV (reference sequence). This CDR3 spans 16 amino acids. Between the trimmed V and J ends, which lost 4 bases and 8 bases, there was a span of 21 bases. This CDR3 is CASSSSRTGLRKPQHF. The CDR3 nucleotides are TGTGCCAGCAGTTCCTCCCGTACAGGGCTTCGGAAGCCCCAGCATTTT.

The J gene is TRBJ2-1, the V gene TRBV29-1; maybe TRBD2 (5 bases). CDR1 is SQVTM, CDR2 ANQGSEA, per germline. The V end was cut by 3 bases, the J end by 6 bases, with 12 bases between. The CDR3 is 13 residues long. CDR3 region: CSVDPTRGNEQFF. The CDR3 nucleotides read TGCAGCGTTGACCCAACCCGGGGCAATGAGCAGTTCTTC.

Note on this clone: A junction boundary mismatches the germline segment, possibly from a read error. This chain joins TRBV27 and TRBJ2-4; tentative D call: TRBD1 (6 bases). The CDR3 is made up of 14 amino acids. Germline assignment: CDR1 MNHEY and CDR2 SMNVEV (reference sequence). CDR3 region: CASSLSWDTSIVDF. The CDR3 DNA follows: TGTGCCAGCAGTTTATCGTGGGACACCTCTATTGTGGACTTC.